The TCR beta chain under discussion was sequenced for a study of radiotherapy plus CTLA-4 blockade in lung cancer (dated by TCRdb to the late 2010s). Some background on the complete study: Among enrolled patients, about 19% had an objective response and 25% to 35% reached disease control. Overall study outcomes, separate from this receptor: After treatment with radiotherapy and ipilimumab, TCR clones that came from tumors expanded in the peripheral blood. The strongest predictors of response were reported to be early dynamic shifts in blood T cell clones along with a rise in serum interferon-beta following radiation.

The germline ends are 17 bases apart after V is trimmed by 0 bases and J by 2 bases. The CDR3 sequence holds 17 residues, the cysteine and phenylalanine included. Only CDR3 DNA remains: 51 bases, in frame from the first base. Of note for this clone: It has no known antigen specificity. No much larger clone is present one base from it, and per-base qualities are unavailable.

The library was obtained by the immunoSEQ multiplex PCR assay. TCRdb carries this immuneACCESS record with in-frame sequences only. Its versions omit some clonotypes, under half of them owing to an unresolved V gene in the studies checked, with the rest unexplained. This sample lists approximately 57,000 clones; approximately 82% were detected once. Approximately 6.1% of the sample belongs to the ten largest clones. The study tested focal radiation therapy combined with CTLA-4 blockade (ipilimumab) in patients with chemo-refractory metastatic non-small-cell lung cancer. The sample in question was peripheral blood, obtained from a patient treated with radiotherapy plus ipilimumab. The sequence derives from a human donor with non-small cell lung cancer whose response to radiotherapy plus ipilimumab could not be evaluated. The chain is made from TRBV23-1 and TRBJ2-7, with TRBD1 perhaps the D gene, on 5 matching bases. TRBV23-1 is marked as an open reading frame, function uncertain. The nucleotide sequence is TGCGCCAGCAGTCAATCGAGGATACCACAGGATACCTACGAGCAGTACTTC. It is translated as CASSQSRIPQDTYEQYF.